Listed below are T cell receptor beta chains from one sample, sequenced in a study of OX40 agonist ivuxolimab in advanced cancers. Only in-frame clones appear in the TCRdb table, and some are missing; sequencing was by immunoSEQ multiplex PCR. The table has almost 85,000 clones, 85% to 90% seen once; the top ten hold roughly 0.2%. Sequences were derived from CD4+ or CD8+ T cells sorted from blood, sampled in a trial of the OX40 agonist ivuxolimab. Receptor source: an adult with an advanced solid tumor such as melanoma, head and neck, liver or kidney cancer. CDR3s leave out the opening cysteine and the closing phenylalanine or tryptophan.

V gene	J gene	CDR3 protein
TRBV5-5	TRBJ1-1	ASSYNGGAF
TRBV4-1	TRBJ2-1	ASSQEGTGGMYNEQF
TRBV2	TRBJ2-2	ASRKDGNTGELF
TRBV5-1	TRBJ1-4	ASSWAGTGEEKLF
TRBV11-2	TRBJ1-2	ASSAQGSNYGYT
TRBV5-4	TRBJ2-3	ASSLSRGSADTQY
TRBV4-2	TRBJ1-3	ASSLGTGGNTIY
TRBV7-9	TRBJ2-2	ASTLSSLTTGLAGELF
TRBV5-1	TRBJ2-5	ASSLGFTGYQETQY
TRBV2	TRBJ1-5	ASSGALSNQPQH
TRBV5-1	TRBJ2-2	ASRTGGVAGELF
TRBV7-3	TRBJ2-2	ASSLRAGGPTGELF
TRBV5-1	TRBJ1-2	ASSPNVVANYGYT
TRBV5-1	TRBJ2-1	ASSLGDVYNEQF
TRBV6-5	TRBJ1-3	ASSYSAGTGNTIY
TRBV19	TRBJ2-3	ASSREHGDRGLEDTQY
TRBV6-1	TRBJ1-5	ASSERQGGQPQH
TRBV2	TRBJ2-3	ASSSKLYQGSPDTQY
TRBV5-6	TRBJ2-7	ASSQTSYEQY
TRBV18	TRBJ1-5	ASSPGSNQPQH
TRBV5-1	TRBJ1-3	ASSLRTGTSGNTIY
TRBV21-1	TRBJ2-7	ASSKSGAACEQY
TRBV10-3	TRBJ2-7	AISPGTALYEQY
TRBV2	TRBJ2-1	ATSSGSVRYNEQF
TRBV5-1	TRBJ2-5	ASGQGGIETQY
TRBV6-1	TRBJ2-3	ASTRYGHSTDTQY
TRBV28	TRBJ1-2	ASSLSRQGNYGYT
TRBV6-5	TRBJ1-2	ASSYTGQGNYGYT
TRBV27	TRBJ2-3	ASRTSTDTQY
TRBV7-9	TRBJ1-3	ASSQRQINLSGNTIY
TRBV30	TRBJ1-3	AWSPIGNTIY
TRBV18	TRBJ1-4	ASSTVFHEKLF
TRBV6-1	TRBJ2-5	ASSRGRSQETQY
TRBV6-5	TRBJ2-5	ASSYGETQY
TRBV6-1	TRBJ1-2	ASSGSWAGWGYT
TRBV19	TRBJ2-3	ASRTGGSDTQY
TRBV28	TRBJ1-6	ASSGGKSPLH
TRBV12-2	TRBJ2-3	ASRGKYLPSTDTQY
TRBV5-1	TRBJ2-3	ASRSQDTDTQY
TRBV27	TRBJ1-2	ASSPGTAANYGYT
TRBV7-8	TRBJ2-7	ASSEQGGAYEQY
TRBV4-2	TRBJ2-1	ASKAGAQTGPYNEQF
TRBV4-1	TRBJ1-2	ASSQQGVNYGYT
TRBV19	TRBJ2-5	ASSIPGRQETQY
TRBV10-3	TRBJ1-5	AISELRGNQPQH
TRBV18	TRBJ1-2	ASTSRGGYGYT
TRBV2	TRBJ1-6	ASIKQGVSNLH